The 14 T cell receptor beta chains given below trace back to one sample, sequenced in a study of shared clonotypes between healthy human individuals. Repertoires were generated with immunoSEQ multiplex PCR, while TCRdb's copy carries only in-frame clones and drops some. The profile shows about 600,000 clones, roughly 95% of them singletons. It was CD45RO-negative cells, positively selected for CCR7, that made up naive CD8 cells, with terminally differentiated effector memory CD45RA+ cells excluded. Sequencing was carried out using naive CD8+ T cells sorted from blood. These TCRs come from a woman aged 25-40 years in good health.

V is TRBV27 and J is TRBJ2-2; D is possibly TRBD2 (5 bases). The germline V and J ends were trimmed by 6 bases and 3 bases, with 11 bases remaining between them. CDR3 length: 14 amino acids. Germline-derived CDR1 and CDR2 are MNHEY and SMNVEV (reference sequence). The CDR3 region has the DNA TGTGCCAGCAGCGTTCTCGGGGACACCGGGGAGCTGTTTTTT. Protein sequence: CASSVLGDTGELFF.

CDR3 DNA sequence: TGTGCCAGCAGTGAGCGGGTCTCCTACGAGCAGTACTTC. Amino acid sequence: CASSERVSYEQYF. The genes are TRBV2 and TRBJ2-7, with TRBD2 as a possible D gene (5 bases). The CDR3 spans 13 residues. The V gene's germline CDR1 is SNHLY and CDR2 FYNNEI. V was shortened by 3 bases and J by 0 bases, with 6 bases between the two germline ends.

The chain carries TRBV7-9 and TRBJ1-1, with D maybe TRBD1 (5 bases). CDR1 and CDR2 (germline): SEHNR, FQNEAQ (reference sequence). CDR3 size: 15 residues. V was shortened by 4 bases and J by 1 base, with 13 bases between the two germline ends. In DNA form, the CDR3 reads TGTGCCAGCAGCTGGGGACGGGGGGAGAACACTGAAGCTTTCTTT. Amino acids: CASSWGRGENTEAFF.

The J gene is TRBJ2-1, the V gene TRBV19; D not certain. The germline V gene has CDR1 LNHDA and CDR2 SQIVND (reference sequence). The CDR3 consists of 13 residues. Between the trimmed V and J ends, which lost 0 bases and 5 bases, there was a span of 5 bases. CDR3 bases: TGTGCCAGTAGTATAGAGAGCCACAATGAGCAGTTCTTC. This encodes CASSIESHNEQFF.

The genes are TRBV4-1 and TRBJ2-2, with D possibly being TRBD1 or TRBD2 (5 bases each). Deletions cut 2 bases from V and 5 bases from J, with 15 bases between. CDR1 and CDR2 (germline): MGHRA, YSYEKL. The CDR3 runs 16 residues. The CDR3 loop is CASSQRFRDQTGELFF. CDR3 DNA sequence: TGCGCCAGCAGCCAACGGTTCCGGGACCAGACCGGGGAGCTGTTTTTT.

The rearrangement uses TRBV11-2 and TRBJ2-1; D is undetermined. Germline CDR1 SGHAT, CDR2 FQNNGV. The V end lost 3 bases, the J end lost 3 bases, and 6 bases lay between the germline ends. The CDR3 contains 13 residues. CDR3: CASSLTDYNEQFF. CDR3 bases: TGTGCCAGCAGCTTGACGGACTACAATGAGCAGTTCTTC.

This chain links TRBV29-1 with TRBJ2-7; D might be TRBD1 (6 bases). CDR3 size: 13 residues. From germline, CDR1 is SQVTM and CDR2 ANQGSEA. Trimming left V 4 bases short and J 2 bases short, with 12 bases between. In DNA form, the CDR3 reads TGCAGCGTTGTGTGGGCAGGGGCCTACGAGCAGTACTTC. Translated: CSVVWAGAYEQYF.

The chain carries TRBV7-9 and TRBJ2-5; tentative D call: TRBD1 (6 bases). The J call could be wrong; TRBJ2-7 is a better fit for the DNA end. CDR1 is SEHNR and CDR2 is FQNEAQ in the germline V gene (reference sequence). CDR3 length: 15 amino acids. The CDR3 DNA is TGTGCCAGCAGCTCCTACAGGGAAGCGTCTTACGAGCAGTACTTC. Amino acids: CASSSYREASYEQYF.

The gene calls are TRBV7-9 and TRBJ2-3; unclear D gene. This CDR3 is 17 amino acids long. Germline lookup yields CDR1 SEHNR and CDR2 FQNEAQ (reference sequence). Trimming took 6 bases from V and 1 from J, leaving 20 bases between them. For the CDR3, the DNA is TGTGCCAGCAGAAAAGGAACTGTCGGTCTTCGCACAGATACGCAGTATTTT. This translates into CASRKGTVGLRTDTQYF.

The rearrangement uses TRBV28 and TRBJ2-7; 8 bases map to TRBD1. The CDR3 extends over 14 amino acids. Germline V CDR1 and CDR2: MDHEN, SYDVKM. V lost 6 bases, J lost 6 bases, and 10 bases stayed unmatched. CDR3 DNA sequence: TGTGCCAGCAGCACCGGACAGGGTCGGGGCGAGCAGTACTTC. Translated: CASSTGQGRGEQYF.

The chain is built from TRBV6-4 and TRBJ2-1; 8 bases agree with TRBD2. This CDR3 is 15 amino acids long. V lost 5 bases and J lost 10; bases outside the gene matches: 13. Germline V gene lookup returns CDR1 MRHNA and CDR2 SNTAGT. CDR3 region: CASSSKAGGGREQFF. Here the CDR3 DNA reads TGTGCCAGCAGTAGTAAGGCGGGGGGAGGCCGGGAGCAGTTCTTC.

The J gene is TRBJ2-3, the V gene TRBV5-4; D gene uncertain. The V end lost 4 bases, the J end lost 2 bases, and 8 bases lay between the germline ends. The CDR3 has 13 amino acids. Germline CDR1 reads SGHNT; CDR2 reads YYREEE (reference sequence). As DNA, the CDR3 is TGTGCCAGCAGCCCAGAATCCACAGATACGCAGTATTTT. This encodes CASSPESTDTQYF.

The V and J genes are TRBV5-1 and TRBJ2-7, with D possibly matching TRBD1 (5 bases). In germline, CDR1 is SGHRS, CDR2 YFSETQ. Trimming shortened V by 0 bases and J by 6 bases, and 13 bases separated the two germline ends. The CDR3 contains 14 residues. The CDR3 nucleotides are TGCGCCAGCAGCTTGGAACAGGCCTACGGCGAGCAGTACTTC. Protein sequence: CASSLEQAYGEQYF.

This clone was seen once. V gene TRBV19 combines with J gene TRBJ1-2; D gene ambiguous. Germline V gives CDR1 LNHDA, CDR2 SQIVND (reference sequence). Trimming cost V 5 bases and J 1 base, with 11 bases left between them. CDR3 length: 14 amino acids. CDR3 loop: CASSPWSGNYGYTF. The CDR3 DNA sequence: TGTGCCAGTAGTCCTTGGTCGGGTAACTATGGCTACACCTTC.